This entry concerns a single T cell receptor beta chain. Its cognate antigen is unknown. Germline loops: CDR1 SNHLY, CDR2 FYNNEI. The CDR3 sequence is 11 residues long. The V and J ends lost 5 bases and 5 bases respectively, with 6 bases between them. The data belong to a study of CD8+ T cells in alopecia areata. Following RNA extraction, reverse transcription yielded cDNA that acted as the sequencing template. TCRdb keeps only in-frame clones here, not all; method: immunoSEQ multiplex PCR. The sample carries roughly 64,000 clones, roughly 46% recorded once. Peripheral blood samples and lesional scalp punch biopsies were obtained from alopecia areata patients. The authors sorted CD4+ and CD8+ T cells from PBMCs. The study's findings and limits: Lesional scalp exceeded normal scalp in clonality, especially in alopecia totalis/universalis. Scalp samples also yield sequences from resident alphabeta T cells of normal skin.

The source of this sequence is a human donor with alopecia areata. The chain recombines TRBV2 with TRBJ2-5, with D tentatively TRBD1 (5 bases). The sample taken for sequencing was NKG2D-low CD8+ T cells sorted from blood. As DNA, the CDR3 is TGTGCCAGCAGTTCAGGGGAGACCCAGTACTTC. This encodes CASSSGETQYF.